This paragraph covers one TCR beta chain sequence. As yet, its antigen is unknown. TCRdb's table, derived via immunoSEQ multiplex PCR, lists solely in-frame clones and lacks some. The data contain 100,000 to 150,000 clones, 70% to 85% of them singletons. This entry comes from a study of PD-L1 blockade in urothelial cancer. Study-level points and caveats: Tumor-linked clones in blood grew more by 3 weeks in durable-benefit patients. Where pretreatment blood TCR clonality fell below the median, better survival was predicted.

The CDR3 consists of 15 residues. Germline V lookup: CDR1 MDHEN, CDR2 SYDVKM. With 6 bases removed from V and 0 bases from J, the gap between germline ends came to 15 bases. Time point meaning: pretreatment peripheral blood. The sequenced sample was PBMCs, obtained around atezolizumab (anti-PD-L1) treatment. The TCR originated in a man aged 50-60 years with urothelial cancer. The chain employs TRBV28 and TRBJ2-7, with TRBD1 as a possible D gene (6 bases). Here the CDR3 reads CASSRRGGSSYEQYF. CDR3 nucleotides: TGTGCCAGCAGCCGCCGAGGGGGATCCTCCTACGAGCAGTACTTC.